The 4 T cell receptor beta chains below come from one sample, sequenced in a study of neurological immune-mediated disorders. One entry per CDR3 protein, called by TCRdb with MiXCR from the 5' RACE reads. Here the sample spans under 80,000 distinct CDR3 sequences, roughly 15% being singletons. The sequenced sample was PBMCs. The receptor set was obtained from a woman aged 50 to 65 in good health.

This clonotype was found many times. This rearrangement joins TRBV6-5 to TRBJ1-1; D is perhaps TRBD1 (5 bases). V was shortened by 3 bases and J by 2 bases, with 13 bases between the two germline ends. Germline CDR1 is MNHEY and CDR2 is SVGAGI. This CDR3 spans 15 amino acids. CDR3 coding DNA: TGTGCCAGCAGTTATCAACCCGGGGCCAACACTGAAGCTTTCTTT. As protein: CASSYQPGANTEAFF.

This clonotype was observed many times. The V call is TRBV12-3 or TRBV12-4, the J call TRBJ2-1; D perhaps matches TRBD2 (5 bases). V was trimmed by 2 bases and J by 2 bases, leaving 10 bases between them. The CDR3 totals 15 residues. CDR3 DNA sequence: TGTGCCAGCAGTTTATCCGGGAACACCTACAATGAGCAGTTCTTC. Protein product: CASSLSGNTYNEQFF.

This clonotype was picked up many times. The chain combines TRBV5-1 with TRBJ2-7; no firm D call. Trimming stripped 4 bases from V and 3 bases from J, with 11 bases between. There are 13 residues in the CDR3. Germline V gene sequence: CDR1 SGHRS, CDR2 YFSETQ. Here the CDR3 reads CASSPRTGYEQYF. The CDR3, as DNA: TGCGCCAGCAGCCCCCGGACGGGCTACGAGCAGTACTTC. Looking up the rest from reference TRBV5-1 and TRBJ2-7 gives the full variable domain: KAGVTQTPRYLIKTRGQQVTLSCSPISGHRSVSWYQQTPGQGLQFLFEYFSETQRNKGNFPGRFSGRQFSNSRSEMNVSTLELGDSALYLCASSPRTGYEQYFGPGTRLTVT.

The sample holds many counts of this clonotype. In nucleotides, the CDR3 is TGCAGTGCTATGGGTCTTTTCTATGGCTACACCTTC. Encoded protein: CSAMGLFYGYTF. J is TRBJ1-2 and V is TRBV20-1; no clear D gene. Germline V gene data show CDR1 as DFQATT and CDR2 as SNEGSKA (reference sequence). The CDR3 is 12 amino acids. The V and J ends lost 4 bases and 4 bases respectively, with 10 bases between them.